This is a list of T cell receptor beta chains from one sample in a study of graft-versus-host responses after intestinal transplantation. The data were produced by immunoSEQ multiplex PCR, yet TCRdb's version contains in-frame clones alone and is incomplete. Here the sample spans under 25,000 clones, more than 75% being singletons. The specimen comprised PBMCs, sampled approximately 33 weeks after intestinal transplant. These receptor sequences come from a human patient who received an intestinal transplant, so some T cells may come from the graft donor. CDR3s include the opening cysteine and the closing phenylalanine or tryptophan. The D gene is left open where the match is weak. Size values are once, few and many counts, or a class for expanded clones, and some rows have none.

abundance | j_gene | v_gene | d_gene | CDR3nt | CDR3aa
once | TRBJ2-3 | TRBV12-5 | - | TGTGCTAGTGGTCTAGGGATACGCACAGATACGCAGTATTTT | CASGLGIRTDTQYF
- | TRBJ2-3 | TRBV2 | - | TGTGCCAGCGGGATCACAGATACGCAGTATTTT | CASGITDTQYF
- | TRBJ1-5 | TRBV15 | - | TGTGCCACCAGCCTAGAATATAGCAATCAGCCCCAGCATTTT | CATSLEYSNQPQHF
- | TRBJ2-6 | TRBV10-3 | - | TGTGCCATCAGCCTACAGGTGACCTCTGGGGCCAACGTCCTGACTTTC | CAISLQVTSGANVLTF
- | TRBJ2-7 | TRBV25-1 | - | TGTGCCAGCAGTGGGTACTACGAGCAGTACTTC | CASSGYYEQYF
- | TRBJ1-2 | TRBV5-6 | - | TGTGCCAGCAGCTTGACCTCAGGCCCTTTCTATGGCTACACCTTC | CASSLTSGPFYGYTF
- | TRBJ1-1 | TRBV19 | - | TGTGCCAGTAGTATAGGGGAAGTGAGGAACACTGAAGCTTTCTTT | CASSIGEVRNTEAFF
- | TRBJ1-5 | TRBV18 | - | TGTGCCAGCTCACCAGAGGGCGGCAATCAGCCCCAGCATTTT | CASSPEGGNQPQHF
once | TRBJ2-1 | TRBV10-2 | - | TGCGCCAGCAGTGAGTCGAACAGGGAGGGTAATGAGCAGTTCTTC | CASSESNREGNEQFF
- | TRBJ2-5 | TRBV18 | TRBD1 | TGTGCCAGCTCACACGGGACAGGGCTGGAGACCCAGTACTTC | CASSHGTGLETQYF
once | TRBJ2-7 | TRBV7-2 | - | TGTGCCAGCAGCCCCGGACAGTCCGAGCAGTACTTC | CASSPGQSEQYF
- | TRBJ2-7 | TRBV27 | - | TGTGCCAGCAAAGTTTCGGTCAGTTCTTCCTACGAGCAGTACTTC | CASKVSVSSSYEQYF
- | TRBJ2-1 | TRBV11-3 | - | TGTGCCAGCCAATCCAGGTTAGGCAATGAGCAGTTCTTC | CASQSRLGNEQFF
- | TRBJ2-4 | TRBV7-8 | - | TGTGCCAGCAGCTTAGATTCAGGGAGTAACATTCAGTACTTC | CASSLDSGSNIQYF
once | TRBJ2-1 | TRBV7-6 | - | TGTGCCAGCAGCCCCCGCAGGGGTTATGAGCAGTTCTTC | CASSPRRGYEQFF
- | TRBJ2-1 | TRBV7-8 | - | TGTGCCAGCAGCTTAGCAAACAGGTTCCAGGGCAATGAGCAGTTCTTC | CASSLANRFQGNEQFF
- | TRBJ1-2 | TRBV2 | TRBD1 | TGTGCCAGCAGTGAGTTGGGACAGGGTAGTAGCGGCTACACCTTC | CASSELGQGSSGYTF
- | TRBJ1-2 | TRBV19 | - | TGTGCCAGTAGTATGCGGGGGGACTATGGCTACACCTTC | CASSMRGDYGYTF
- | TRBJ2-3 | TRBV27 | - | TGTGCCAGCAGTTATGGCCCCACAGATACGCAGTATTTT | CASSYGPTDTQYF
- | TRBJ2-7 | TRBV11-3 | - | TGTGCCGGCAGCCCGAGGGGGTCCTACGAGCAGTACTTC | CAGSPRGSYEQYF
- | TRBJ2-7 | TRBV2 | - | TGTGCCAGCAGTGATGGTTTCGGGGAACCCCTAGACGAGCAGTACTTC | CASSDGFGEPLDEQYF
- | TRBJ2-2 | TRBV5-6 | - | TGTGCCAGCAGCCCACACAAGTCCGGGGAGCTGTTTTTT | CASSPHKSGELFF
- | TRBJ1-6 | TRBV7-9 | TRBD1 | TGTGCCAGCAGCACGTCCTACAGGGGGGGCTCACCCCTCCACTTT | CASSTSYRGGSPLHF
- | TRBJ2-3 | TRBV6-4 | - | TGTGCCAGCAGTGTGGCGCTAGCGAACACAGATACGCAGTATTTT | CASSVALANTDTQYF
- | TRBJ2-4 | TRBV15 | TRBD1 | TGTGCCACCAGCACCGACAGGGTCCTAGCCAAAAACATTCAGTACTTC | CATSTDRVLAKNIQYF
- | TRBJ2-3 | TRBV5-1 | - | TGCGCCAGCCACAACGCGGGCGTCAGCACAGATACGCAGTATTTT | CASHNAGVSTDTQYF
- | TRBJ1-5 | TRBV4-1 | - | TGCGCCAGCAGCCTCCTTTATGGACAGCCCCAGCATTTT | CASSLLYGQPQHF
- | TRBJ1-5 | TRBV29-1 | - | TGCAGCGTCCGGGACGGAAATAGCAATCAGCCCCAGCATTTT | CSVRDGNSNQPQHF
- | TRBJ2-5 | TRBV28 | TRBD2 | TGTGCCAGCAGCCTCCCGACTAGCGGGGGGATGAAAGAGACCCAGTACTTC | CASSLPTSGGMKETQYF
few | TRBJ2-1 | TRBV5-1 | TRBD1 | TGCGCCAGCAGCTCGCCCCTGGGACAGTTATTGAATGAGCAGTTCTTC | CASSSPLGQLLNEQFF
- | TRBJ2-1 | TRBV5-4 | - | TGTGCCAGCAGCGCCGGCCGACGGCTGAACTACAATGAGCAGTTCTTC | CASSAGRRLNYNEQFF
- | TRBJ1-1 | TRBV27 | - | TGTGCCAGCAGTTTGGATAGAGGGGCAGAAGCTTTCTTT | CASSLDRGAEAFF
- | TRBJ2-5 | TRBV7-9 | TRBD2 | TGTGCCAGCAGCTTTTTTAGCGGGGGGGCCAAAGAGACCCAGTACTTC | CASSFFSGGAKETQYF
- | TRBJ1-2 | TRBV11-1 | TRBD1 | TGTGCCAGCAGGTCCAATCCGACAGGGTCGGGGGTTAACTATGGCTACACCTTC | CASRSNPTGSGVNYGYTF
- | TRBJ2-7 | TRBV5-6 | TRBD2 | TGTGCCAGCAGCTTGAGCGGGGGGGACTACGAGCAGTACTTC | CASSLSGGDYEQYF
- | TRBJ2-7 | TRBV2 | - | TGTGCCAGCAGTGATAAGGGGGATTACTACGAGCAGTACTTC | CASSDKGDYYEQYF
once | TRBJ1-2 | TRBV7-9 | - | TGTGCCAGCAGCTTAATAGGCCACAGCGATGGCTACACCTTC | CASSLIGHSDGYTF
- | TRBJ2-3 | TRBV12-5 | TRBD2 | TGTGCTAGTGGTTTGGATTTCGAGGGCGGGAGCGTGGATACGCAGTATTTT | CASGLDFEGGSVDTQYF
- | TRBJ2-5 | TRBV6-1 | TRBD1 | TGTGCCAGCAGCGAAGTTCTAACAGGGGGCGTAGAAGAGACCCAGTACTTC | CASSEVLTGGVEETQYF
- | TRBJ2-3 | TRBV4-2 | TRBD2 | TGTGCCAGCAGCCAAGAACTAGCGGGGGCAGATACGCAGTATTTT | CASSQELAGADTQYF
- | TRBJ1-2 | TRBV7-8 | - | TGTGCCAGCAGCTGGCGTGGGGCTAACTATGACTACACCTTC | CASSWRGANYDYTF
- | TRBJ2-1 | TRBV9 | - | TGTGCCAGCAGCCCCCACCCGCTGGAGAGTAGTTATGAGCAGTTCTTC | CASSPHPLESSYEQFF
- | TRBJ2-3 | TRBV29-1 | TRBD1 | TGCAGCGTTGGGACAGGGGGCACAGATACGCAGTATTTT | CSVGTGGTDTQYF
- | TRBJ2-7 | TRBV11-1 | - | TGTGCCAGCAGCTTAGATGGCGGTCACGAGCAGTACTTC | CASSLDGGHEQYF
- | TRBJ2-3 | TRBV4-2 | - | TGTGCCAGCAGCCAAGGGCGCCGGCGCGGGGTTGGCACAGATACGCAGTATTTT | CASSQGRRRGVGTDTQYF
- | TRBJ1-1 | TRBV12-5 | - | TGTGCTAGTGGCTTCGGACTGATCCGGAACGCTTTCTTT | CASGFGLIRNAFF
- | TRBJ2-7 | TRBV2 | - | TGTGCCAGCAGTCCAGGAGCTTTGGGCTACGAGCAGTACTTC | CASSPGALGYEQYF